The clone carrying this TCR beta chain was found once. Its antigen remains unidentified. Germline values: CDR1 SGHNT, CDR2 YYREEE (reference sequence). The CDR3 spans 15 residues. Trimming removed 2 bases from V and 2 bases from J; junction bases left unmatched: 5. This entry comes from a study of high-grade serous ovarian cancer treatment subgroups. Study-level points and caveats: Same-patient tumor repertoires overlapped at roughly 0.095 to 0.85; different patients barely overlapped.

The assay was immunoSEQ multiplex PCR, and TCRdb's table has in-frame clones only and misses some. The data contain about 9,000 clones, approximately 80% of them singletons. Tumor samples were obtained before definitive surgery or chemotherapy. The sequenced sample consisted of tumor tissue. The clonotype originates from a human donor with high-grade serous ovarian cancer. The chain recombines TRBV5-4 with TRBJ2-5; 8 nucleotides line up with TRBD1. The CDR3 is CASSFQGARQETQYF. CDR3 nucleotides: TGTGCCAGCAGCTTTCAGGGGGCCAGGCAAGAGACCCAGTACTTC.